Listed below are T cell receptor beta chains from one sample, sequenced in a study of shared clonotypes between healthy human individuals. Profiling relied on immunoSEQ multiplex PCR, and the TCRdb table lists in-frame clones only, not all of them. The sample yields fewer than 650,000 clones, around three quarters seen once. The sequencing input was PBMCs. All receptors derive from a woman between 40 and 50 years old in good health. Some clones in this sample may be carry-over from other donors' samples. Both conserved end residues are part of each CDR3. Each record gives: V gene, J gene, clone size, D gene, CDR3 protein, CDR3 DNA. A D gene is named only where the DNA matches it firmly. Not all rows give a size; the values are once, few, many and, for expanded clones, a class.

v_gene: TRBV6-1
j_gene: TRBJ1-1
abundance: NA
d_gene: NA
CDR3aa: CASSRGSQNTEASF
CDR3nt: TGTGCCAGCAGCCGTGGATCCCAGAACACTGAAGCTTCCTTT

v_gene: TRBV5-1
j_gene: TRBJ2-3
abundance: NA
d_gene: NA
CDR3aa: CASSLIGEKADTQYF
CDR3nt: TGCGCCAGCAGCTTGATAGGAGAGAAGGCAGATACGCAGTATTTT

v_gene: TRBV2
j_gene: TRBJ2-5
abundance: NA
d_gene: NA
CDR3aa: CASSDPRRGAETQYF
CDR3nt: TGTGCCAGCAGTGACCCGAGACGAGGGGCGGAGACCCAGTACTTC

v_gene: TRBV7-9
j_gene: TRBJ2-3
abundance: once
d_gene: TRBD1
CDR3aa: CASSFQGASDTQYF
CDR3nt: TGTGCCAGCAGCTTCCAGGGGGCATCCGATACGCAGTATTTT

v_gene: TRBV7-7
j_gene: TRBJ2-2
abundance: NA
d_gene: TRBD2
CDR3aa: CASSPLLAGDTGELFF
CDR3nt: TGTGCTAGCAGCCCGCTACTAGCGGGGGACACCGGGGAGCTGTTTTTT

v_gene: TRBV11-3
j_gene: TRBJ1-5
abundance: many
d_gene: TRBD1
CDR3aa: CASSLDPDRDQPQHF
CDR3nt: TGTGCCAGCAGCTTAGACCCGGACAGGGACCAGCCCCAGCATTTT

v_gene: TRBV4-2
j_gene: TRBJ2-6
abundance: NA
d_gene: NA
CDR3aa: CASSQATGTGANVLTF
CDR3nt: TGTGCCAGCAGCCAGGCCACAGGGACTGGGGCCAACGTCCTGACTTTC

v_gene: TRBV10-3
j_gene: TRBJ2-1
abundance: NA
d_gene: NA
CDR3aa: CAISGMGDSNEQFF
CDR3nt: TGTGCCATCAGTGGTATGGGAGATTCCAATGAGCAGTTCTTC

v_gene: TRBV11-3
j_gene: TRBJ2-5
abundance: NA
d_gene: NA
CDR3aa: CASSPTASIKTQYF
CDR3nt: TGTGCCAGCAGCCCAACCGCTAGCATCAAGACCCAGTACTTC

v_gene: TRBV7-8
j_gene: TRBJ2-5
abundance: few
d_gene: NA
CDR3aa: CASSRRGPQYF
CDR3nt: TGTGCCAGCAGCCGCCGAGGTCCCCAGTACTTC

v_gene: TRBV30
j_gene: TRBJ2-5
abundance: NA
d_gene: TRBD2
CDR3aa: CAWSVGGSLAGVMGETQYF
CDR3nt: TGTGCCTGGAGTGTAGGGGGGAGTCTAGCGGGAGTCATGGGGGAGACCCAGTACTTC

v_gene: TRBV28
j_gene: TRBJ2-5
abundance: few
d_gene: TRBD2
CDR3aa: CASSLRAGPSPGTQYF
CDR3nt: TGTGCCAGCAGTTTAAGAGCGGGGCCAAGTCCGGGGACCCAGTACTTC

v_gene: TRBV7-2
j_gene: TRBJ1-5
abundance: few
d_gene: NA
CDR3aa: CASSLDYTGNQPQHF
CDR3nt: TGTGCCAGCAGCTTAGATTACACAGGTAATCAGCCCCAGCATTTT

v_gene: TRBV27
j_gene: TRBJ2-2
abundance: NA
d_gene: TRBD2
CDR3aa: CASGRSGANTGELFF
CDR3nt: TGTGCCAGCGGAAGAAGCGGGGCGAACACCGGGGAGCTGTTTTTT

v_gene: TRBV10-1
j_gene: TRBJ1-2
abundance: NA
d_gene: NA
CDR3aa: CASRTPRYGYTF
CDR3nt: TGCGCCAGCAGGACGCCGCGCTATGGCTACACCTTC

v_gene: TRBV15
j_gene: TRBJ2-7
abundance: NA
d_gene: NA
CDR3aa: CATSRDQEGLIYEQYF
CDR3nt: TGTGCCACCAGCAGAGATCAGGAAGGACTTATCTACGAGCAGTACTTC

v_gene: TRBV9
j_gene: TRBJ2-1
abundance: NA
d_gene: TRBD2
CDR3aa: CASSVEASGDSSEQFF
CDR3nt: TGTGCCAGCAGCGTAGAGGCTAGCGGGGATTCTAGTGAGCAGTTCTTC

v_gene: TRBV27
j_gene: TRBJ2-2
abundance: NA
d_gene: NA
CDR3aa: CASSPTWGTGELFF
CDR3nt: TGTGCCAGCAGTCCCACCTGGGGCACCGGGGAGCTGTTTTTT

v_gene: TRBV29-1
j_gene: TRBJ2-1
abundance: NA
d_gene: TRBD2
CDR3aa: CSVLAGFNEQFF
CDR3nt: TGCAGCGTCCTAGCGGGATTCAATGAGCAGTTCTTC

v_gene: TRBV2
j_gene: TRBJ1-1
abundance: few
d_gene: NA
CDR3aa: CASSEVSRAGNTEAFF
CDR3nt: TGTGCCAGCAGTGAGGTGTCGAGGGCGGGGAACACTGAAGCTTTCTTT

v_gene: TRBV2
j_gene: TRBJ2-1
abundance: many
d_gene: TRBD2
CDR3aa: CASSPWTSGSSYNEQFF
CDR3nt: TGTGCCAGCAGTCCGTGGACTAGCGGGAGCTCCTACAATGAGCAGTTCTTC

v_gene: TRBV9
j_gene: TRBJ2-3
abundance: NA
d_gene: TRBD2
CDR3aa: CASSVGGSGADTQYF
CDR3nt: TGTGCCAGCAGCGTGGGAGGGAGTGGGGCAGATACGCAGTATTTT

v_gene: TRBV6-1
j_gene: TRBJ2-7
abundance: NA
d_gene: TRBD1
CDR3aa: CASQGSGTGIVEQYF
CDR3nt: TGTGCCAGCCAGGGTTCCGGGACAGGGATAGTGGAGCAGTACTTC

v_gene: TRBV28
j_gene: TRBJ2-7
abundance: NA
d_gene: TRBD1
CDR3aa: CASTSTGTLSYEQYF
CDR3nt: TGTGCCAGCACCTCGACAGGGACGCTCTCCTACGAGCAGTACTTC

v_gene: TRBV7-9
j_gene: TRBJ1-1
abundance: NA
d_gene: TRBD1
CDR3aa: CASSLSPGTAFNTEAFF
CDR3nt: TGTGCCAGCAGCTTATCCCCGGGGACAGCCTTTAACACTGAAGCTTTCTTT

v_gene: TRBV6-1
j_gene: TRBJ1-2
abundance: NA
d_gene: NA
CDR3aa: CASTHRQWHIRGYTF
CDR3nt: TGTGCCAGCACCCATAGGCAGTGGCATATTCGCGGCTACACCTTC

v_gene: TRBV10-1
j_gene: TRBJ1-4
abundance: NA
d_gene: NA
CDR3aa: CASSAPGTGEKLFF
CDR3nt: TGCGCCAGCAGTGCTCCCGGGACCGGTGAAAAACTGTTTTTT

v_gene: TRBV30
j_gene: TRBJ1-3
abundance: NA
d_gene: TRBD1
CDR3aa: CAWTPGQGPGNTIYF
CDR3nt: TGTGCCTGGACTCCGGGACAGGGACCTGGAAACACCATATATTTT

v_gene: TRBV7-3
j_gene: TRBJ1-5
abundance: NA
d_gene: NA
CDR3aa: CASSLKGGGHGNQPQHF
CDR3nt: TGTGCCAGCAGCTTAAAGGGCGGGGGGCATGGCAATCAGCCCCAGCATTTT

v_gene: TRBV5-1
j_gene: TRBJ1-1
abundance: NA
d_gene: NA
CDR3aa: CASTGGEGGTEAFF
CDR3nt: TGCGCCAGCACCGGAGGGGAAGGGGGCACTGAAGCTTTCTTT

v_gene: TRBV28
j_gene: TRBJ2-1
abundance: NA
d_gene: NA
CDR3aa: CASNRDGGVDEQFF
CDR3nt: TGTGCCAGCAACCGGGACGGAGGGGTAGATGAGCAGTTCTTC

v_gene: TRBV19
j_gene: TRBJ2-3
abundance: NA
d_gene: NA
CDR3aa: CASSIMGRAYTDTQYF
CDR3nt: TGTGCCAGTAGTATAATGGGGCGGGCTTACACAGATACGCAGTATTTT

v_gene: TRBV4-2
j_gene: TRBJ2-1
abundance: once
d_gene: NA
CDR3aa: CASSPQISRGIYNEQFF
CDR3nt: TGTGCCAGCAGCCCTCAAATTTCGCGGGGTATCTACAATGAGCAGTTCTTC

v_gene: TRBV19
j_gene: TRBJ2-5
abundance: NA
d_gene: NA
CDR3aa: CASSTTPARETQYF
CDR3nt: TGTGCCAGTAGTACCACCCCTGCGCGAGAGACCCAGTACTTC

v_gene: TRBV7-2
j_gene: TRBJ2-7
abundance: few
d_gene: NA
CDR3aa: CASSPARSLHEQYF
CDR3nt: TGTGCCAGCAGCCCAGCCAGGTCTCTCCACGAGCAGTACTTC

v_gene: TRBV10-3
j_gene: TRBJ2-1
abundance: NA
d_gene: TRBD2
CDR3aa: CAISEGLAGYNEQFF
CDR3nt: TGTGCCATCAGTGAAGGACTAGCGGGATACAATGAGCAGTTCTTC

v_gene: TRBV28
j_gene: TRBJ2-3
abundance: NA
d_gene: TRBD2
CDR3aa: CASSSSSGRETDTQYF
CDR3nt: TGTGCCAGCAGCTCGTCTAGCGGGAGAGAGACAGATACGCAGTATTTT

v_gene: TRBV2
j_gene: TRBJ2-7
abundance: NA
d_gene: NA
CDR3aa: CASCLPPSEQYF
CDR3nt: TGTGCCAGCTGTCTCCCACCTAGCGAGCAGTACTTC

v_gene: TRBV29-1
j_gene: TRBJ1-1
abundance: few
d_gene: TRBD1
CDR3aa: CSGGQSEAFF
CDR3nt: TGCAGCGGGGGACAGTCTGAAGCTTTCTTT

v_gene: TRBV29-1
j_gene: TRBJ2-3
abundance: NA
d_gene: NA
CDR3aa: CSVLPGSRGRDTQYF
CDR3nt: TGCAGCGTTCTGCCCGGCAGTAGGGGTCGGGATACGCAGTATTTT

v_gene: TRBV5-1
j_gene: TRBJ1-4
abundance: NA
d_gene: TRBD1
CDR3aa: CASTKGLLQGAANEKLFF
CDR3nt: TGCGCCAGCACTAAAGGTCTACTACAGGGGGCAGCTAATGAAAAACTGTTTTTT

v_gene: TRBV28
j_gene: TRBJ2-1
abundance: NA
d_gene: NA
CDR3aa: CASQMGGLIDEQFF
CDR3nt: TGTGCCAGCCAGATGGGAGGACTTATAGATGAGCAGTTCTTC

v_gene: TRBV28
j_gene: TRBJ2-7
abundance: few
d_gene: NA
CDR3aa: CASSLYSDSNYEQYF
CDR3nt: TGTGCCAGCAGTTTATATTCCGACTCCAACTACGAGCAGTACTTC

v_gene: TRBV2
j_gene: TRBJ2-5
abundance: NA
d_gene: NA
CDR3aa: CASTPGWQGFETQYF
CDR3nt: TGTGCCAGCACCCCGGGGTGGCAGGGGTTCGAGACCCAGTACTTC

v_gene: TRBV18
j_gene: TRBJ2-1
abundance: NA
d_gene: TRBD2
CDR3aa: CASSPPGLAGRGDEQFF
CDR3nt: TGTGCCAGCTCACCACCGGGACTAGCGGGAAGAGGCGATGAGCAGTTCTTC

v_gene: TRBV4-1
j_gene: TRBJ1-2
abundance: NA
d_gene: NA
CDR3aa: CASSQADRGGSYGYTF
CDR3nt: TGCGCCAGCAGCCAAGCCGACCGGGGCGGATCCTATGGCTACACCTTC

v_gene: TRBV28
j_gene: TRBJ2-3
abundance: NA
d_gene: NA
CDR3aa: CASSLQGGTDTQYF
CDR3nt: TGTGCCAGCAGTTTACAGGGAGGCACAGATACGCAGTATTTT

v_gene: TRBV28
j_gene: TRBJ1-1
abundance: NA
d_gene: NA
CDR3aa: CASSPPRRTEAFF
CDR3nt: TGTGCCAGCAGTCCCCCAAGACGGACTGAAGCTTTCTTT

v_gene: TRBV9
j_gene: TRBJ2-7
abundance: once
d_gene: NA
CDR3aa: CASSLRRGGEQYF
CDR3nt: TGTGCCAGCAGCCTCCGGAGAGGTGGCGAGCAGTACTTC

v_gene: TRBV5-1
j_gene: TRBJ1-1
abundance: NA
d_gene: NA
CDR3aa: CASRLSTSEAFF
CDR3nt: TGCGCCAGCAGATTGTCCACCTCTGAAGCTTTCTTT

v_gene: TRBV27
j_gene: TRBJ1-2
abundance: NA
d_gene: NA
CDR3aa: CASSFSGGGGYTF
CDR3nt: TGTGCCAGCAGTTTTTCGGGGGGTGGTGGCTACACCTTC

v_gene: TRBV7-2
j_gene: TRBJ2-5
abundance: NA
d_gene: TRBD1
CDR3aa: CASSYWGQMRRETQYF
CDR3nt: TGTGCCAGCAGCTACTGGGGACAGATGCGGCGAGAGACCCAGTACTTC

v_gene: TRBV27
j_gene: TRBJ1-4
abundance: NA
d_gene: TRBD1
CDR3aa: CASSFSGTGIEKLFF
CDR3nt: TGTGCCAGCAGTTTCTCCGGGACAGGAATCGAAAAACTGTTTTTT